This TCR beta chain was identified in a study of vaccination and CD4 T cells after COVID-19. The study's findings and limits: Reactive clone data from convalescent patients indicated a median of about 90% appearing only post-vaccination.

The Oncomine TCR Beta short-read assay sequenced DNA from cultured CD4+ T cells. Cultures of CD4+ T cells served as the source for extracting genomic DNA. Each CDR3 protein is one row after TCRdb ran MiXCR on the PCR reads. The data hold more than 15,000 distinct CDR3 sequences, with roughly 51% observed a single time. The CDR3 covers 11 residues. Trimming shortened V by 7 bases and J by 4 bases, and 5 bases separated the two germline ends. Germline CDR1 reads MNHEY; CDR2 reads SMNVEV (reference sequence). Treatment given: roughly 11-day PBMC culture with coronavirus spike peptide pools or control peptides (ViraFEST assay). Positive PCR tests were logged from March through December 2020, ahead of US Alpha, Beta and Delta variants. Remarks on this clonotype: Its cognate antigen is unknown.

The chain joins TRBV27 to TRBJ2-1; D unclear. This TCR was recovered from a human donor with COVID-19. The specimen comprised cultured CD4+ T cells from blood, sampled after SARS-CoV-2 vaccination. CDR3 nucleotide sequence: TGTGCCAGCACCTTGTACAATGAGCAGTTCTTC. Encoded protein: CASTLYNEQFF.